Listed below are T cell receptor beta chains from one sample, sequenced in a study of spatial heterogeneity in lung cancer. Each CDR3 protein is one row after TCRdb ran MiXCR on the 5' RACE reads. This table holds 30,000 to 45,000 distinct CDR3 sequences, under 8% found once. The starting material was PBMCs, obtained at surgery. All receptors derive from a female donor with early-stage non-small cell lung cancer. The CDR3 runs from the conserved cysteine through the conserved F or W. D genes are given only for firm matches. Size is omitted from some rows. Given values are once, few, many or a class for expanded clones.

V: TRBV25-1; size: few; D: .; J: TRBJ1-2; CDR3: CASSEFLDGYTF; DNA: TGTGCCAGCAGTGAATTTCTGGATGGCTACACCTTC
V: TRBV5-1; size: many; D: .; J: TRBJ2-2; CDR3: CASRRDGSNTGELFF; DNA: TGCGCCAGCAGGAGGGACGGATCGAACACCGGGGAGCTGTTTTTT
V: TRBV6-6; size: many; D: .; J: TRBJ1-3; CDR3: CASSSGGVSGNTIYF; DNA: TGTGCCAGCAGTTCCGGGGGCGTCTCTGGAAACACCATATATTTT
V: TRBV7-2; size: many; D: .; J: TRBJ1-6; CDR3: CASSLQGTGLGSPLHF; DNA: TGTGCCAGCAGCTTACAAGGGACGGGCTTAGGCTCACCCCTCCACTTT
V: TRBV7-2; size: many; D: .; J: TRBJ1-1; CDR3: CASSPDGAYTEAFF; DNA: TGTGCCAGCAGCCCAGACGGAGCATACACTGAAGCTTTCTTT
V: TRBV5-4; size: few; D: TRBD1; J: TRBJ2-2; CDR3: CASTVDRGRPGELFF; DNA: TGTGCCAGCACCGTGGACAGGGGGCGCCCCGGGGAGCTGTTTTTT
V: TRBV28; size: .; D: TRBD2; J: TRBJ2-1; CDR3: CASSGLSTSGTYNEQFF; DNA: TGTGCCAGCAGTGGCCTGTCGACTAGCGGGACGTACAATGAGCAGTTCTTC
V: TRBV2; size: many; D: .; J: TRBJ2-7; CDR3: CASSVRGSSYEQYF; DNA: TGTGCCAGCAGTGTTCGGGGGAGCTCCTACGAGCAGTACTTC
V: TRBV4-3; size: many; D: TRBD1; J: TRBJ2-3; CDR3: CASSQRGQGIDTQYF; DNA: TGCGCCAGCAGCCAAAGGGGGCAGGGGATAGATACGCAGTATTTT
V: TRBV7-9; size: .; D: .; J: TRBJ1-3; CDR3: CASSLPRRLGNTIYF; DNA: TGTGCCAGCAGCCTCCCTCGTCGACTGGGAAACACCATATATTTT
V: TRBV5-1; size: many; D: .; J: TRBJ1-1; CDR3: CASSLAGNTEAFF; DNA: TGCGCCAGCAGCTTGGCAGGGAACACTGAAGCTTTCTTT
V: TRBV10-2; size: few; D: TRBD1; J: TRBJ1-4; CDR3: CASRETGGPEKLFF; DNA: TGCGCCAGCAGGGAAACAGGGGGCCCTGAAAAACTGTTTTTT
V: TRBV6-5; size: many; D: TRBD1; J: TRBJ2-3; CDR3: CATRQGQADTQYF; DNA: TGTGCCACCCGACAGGGTCAGGCAGATACGCAGTATTTT
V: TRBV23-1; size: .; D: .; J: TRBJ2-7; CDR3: CASASPGRDYEQYF; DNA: TGCGCCAGCGCCTCCCCCGGCCGGGACTACGAGCAGTACTTC
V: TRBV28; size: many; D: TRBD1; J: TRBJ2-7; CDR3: CASSSGTGWVEQYF; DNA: TGTGCCAGCAGTTCCGGGACAGGGTGGGTTGAGCAGTACTTC
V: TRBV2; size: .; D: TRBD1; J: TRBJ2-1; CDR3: CASSGGQSSYNEQFF; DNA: TGTGCCAGCAGTGGGGGACAGAGCTCCTACAATGAGCAGTTCTTC
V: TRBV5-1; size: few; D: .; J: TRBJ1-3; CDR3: CASSLSGYGNTIYF; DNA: TGCGCCAGCAGCTTGTCAGGATATGGAAACACCATATATTTT
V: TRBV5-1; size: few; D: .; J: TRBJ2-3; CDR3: CASSGTGTFTDTQYF; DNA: TGCGCCAGCAGCGGTACCGGGACATTCACAGATACGCAGTATTTT
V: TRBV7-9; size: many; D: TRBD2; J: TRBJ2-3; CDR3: CASSLTAGASTDTQYF; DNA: TGTGCCAGCAGCTTAACAGCGGGAGCTAGCACAGATACGCAGTATTTT
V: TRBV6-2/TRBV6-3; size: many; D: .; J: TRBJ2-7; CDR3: CASSYRDRYEQYF; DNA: TGTGCCAGCAGTTACAGGGACCGGTACGAGCAGTACTTC
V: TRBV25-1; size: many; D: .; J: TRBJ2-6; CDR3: CASGSVDLGYSGANVLTF; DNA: TGTGCCAGCGGTTCAGTCGACCTAGGGTACTCTGGGGCCAACGTCCTGACTTTC
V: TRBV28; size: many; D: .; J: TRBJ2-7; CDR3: CASSPRYYEQYF; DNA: TGTGCCAGCAGTCCCCGGTACTACGAGCAGTACTTC
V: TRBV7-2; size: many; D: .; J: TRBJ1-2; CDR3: CASSSQGSEGYTF; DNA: TGTGCCAGCAGCTCACAGGGATCCGAAGGCTACACCTTC